The sample holds many counts of the clone carrying this T cell receptor (beta chain). This record belongs to a study of T cells after yellow fever vaccination. Trimming took off 7 bases at V and 3 bases at J, with 12 bases between the two ends. This CDR3 is built from 12 residues. The germline gives CDR1 SQVTM, CDR2 ANQGSEA. 5'RACE template switching produced TCR cDNA carrying a universal primer site and UMIs. TCRdb re-derived calls from the 5' RACE reads in MiXCR, one entry per CDR3 protein. The sample includes over 120,000 distinct CDR3 sequences, less than 8.5% of them seen just once. The specimen was CD4+ T cells sorted from PBMCs, collected 10 days after the yellow fever booster vaccination. J is TRBJ1-2 and V is TRBV29-1, with unresolved D. The clonotype comes from a man in his thirties or forties who received the YFV17D yellow fever vaccine. The CDR3 region is CSAAPGDYGYTF. The CDR3 DNA sequence: TGCAGCGCCGCGCCCGGAGACTATGGCTACACCTTC.